A single sample is the source of the 5 T cell receptor beta chains below, sequenced in a study of cytomegalovirus exposure and HLA in healthy donors. With 60 Vbeta and 13 Jbeta primers, the PCR was carried out. The protocol was immunoSEQ multiplex PCR, while the TCRdb copy is restricted to in-frame clones and leaves out a portion. The profile covers around 160,000 clones, with around 79% appearing a single time and about 7.9% taken by the ten largest. Sequences were obtained from PBMCs. All receptors come from a male donor in good health and CMV-seropositive.

The rearrangement uses TRBV9 and TRBJ1-3; no clear D. V lost 3 bases and J lost 0, with 10 bases in between. This CDR3 has 15 residues. From germline, CDR1 is SGDLS and CDR2 YYNGEE. The CDR3 nucleotides are TGTGCCAGCAGCGGCTCAGCGGGCTCTGGAAACACCATATATTTT. Residues: CASSGSAGSGNTIYF.

The table lists this clone with a few counts. J is TRBJ1-1 and V is TRBV6-5; D perhaps matches TRBD1 (5 bases). CDR1 MNHEY and CDR2 SVGAGI come from the germline V gene. Trimming stripped 6 bases from V and 4 bases from J, with 15 bases between. The CDR3 consists of 14 residues. The CDR3: CASSLNGGSTEAFF. The CDR3 region has the DNA TGTGCCAGCAGCCTTAACGGGGGGTCCACTGAAGCTTTCTTT.

The chain couples TRBV25-1 to TRBJ1-4, with 9 bases identical to TRBD1. J lost 10 bases, V lost 5 bases, and 11 bases had no gene match. The V gene's germline CDR1 is MGHDK and CDR2 SYGVNS. The CDR3 consists of 15 residues. CDR3 coding DNA: TGTGCCAGCAGTCGAACAGGGGGCCGAGTAAGAAAACTGTTTTTT. Translating it yields CASSRTGGRVRKLFF.

This sequence joins TRBV2 and TRBJ2-3; D is uncertain. Per the germline V gene, CDR1 is SNHLY and CDR2 is FYNNEI. V lost 2 bases and J lost 2, with 8 bases in between. The CDR3 runs to 14 residues. CDR3 residues: CASSENRFTDTQYF. CDR3 coding DNA: TGTGCCAGCAGTGAAAACAGATTCACAGATACGCAGTATTTT.

The gene calls are TRBV7-9 and TRBJ2-5; the D gene is possibly TRBD2 (6 bases). The ends were cut back, 7 bases at V and 5 bases at J, with 8 bases in the middle. The CDR3 length is 11 residues. Per the germline V gene, CDR1 is SEHNR and CDR2 is FQNEAQ (reference sequence). The CDR3 sequence: CASTAGETQYF. The CDR3 nucleotides read TGTGCCAGCACCGCGGGGGAGACCCAGTACTTC.